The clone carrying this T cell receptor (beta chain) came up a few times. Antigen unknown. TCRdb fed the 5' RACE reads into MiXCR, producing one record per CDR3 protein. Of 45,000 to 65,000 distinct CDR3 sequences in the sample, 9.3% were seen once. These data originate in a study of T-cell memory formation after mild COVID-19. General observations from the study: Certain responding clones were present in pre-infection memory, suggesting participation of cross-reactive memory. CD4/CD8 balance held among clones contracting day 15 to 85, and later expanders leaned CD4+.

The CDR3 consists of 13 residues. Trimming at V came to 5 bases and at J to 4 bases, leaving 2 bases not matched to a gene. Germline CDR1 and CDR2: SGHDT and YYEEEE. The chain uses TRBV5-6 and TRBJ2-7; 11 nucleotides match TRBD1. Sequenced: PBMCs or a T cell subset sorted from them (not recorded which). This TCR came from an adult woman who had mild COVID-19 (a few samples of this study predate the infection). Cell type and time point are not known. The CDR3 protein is CASRRDRGYEQYF. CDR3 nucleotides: TGTGCCAGCAGGAGGGACAGGGGGTACGAGCAGTACTTC.